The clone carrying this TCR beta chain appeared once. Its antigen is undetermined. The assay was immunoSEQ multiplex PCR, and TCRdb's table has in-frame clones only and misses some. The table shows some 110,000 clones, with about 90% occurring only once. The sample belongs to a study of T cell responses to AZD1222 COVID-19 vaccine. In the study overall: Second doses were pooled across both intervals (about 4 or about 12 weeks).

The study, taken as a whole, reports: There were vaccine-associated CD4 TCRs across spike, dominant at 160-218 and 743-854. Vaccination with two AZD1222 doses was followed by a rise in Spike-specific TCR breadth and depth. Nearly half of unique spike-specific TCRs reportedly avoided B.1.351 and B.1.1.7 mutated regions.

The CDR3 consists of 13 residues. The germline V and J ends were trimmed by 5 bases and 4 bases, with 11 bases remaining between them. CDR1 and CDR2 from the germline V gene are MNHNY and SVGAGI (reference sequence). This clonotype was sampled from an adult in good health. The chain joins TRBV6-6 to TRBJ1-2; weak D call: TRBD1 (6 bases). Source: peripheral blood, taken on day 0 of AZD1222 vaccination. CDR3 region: CASSQQGSYGYTF. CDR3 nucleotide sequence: TGTGCCAGCAGTCAACAGGGCAGCTATGGCTACACCTTC.